What follows is one TCR beta chain and its context. The antigen remains unidentified. The source of the sample is a study of cytotoxic CD8 clonotypes in ibrutinib-treated CLL. The TCR beta libraries used around 2 micrograms of genomic DNA that came from cryopreserved PBMCs. Study-level points and caveats: Under treatment, the uncommon public clonotypes either contracted or remained stable. Clonality showed a rise at ibrutinib response that reversed toward baseline at progression.

Sequenced by immunoSEQ multiplex PCR; TCRdb stores in-frame clones only, minus some. The sample comprises tens of thousands of clones, roughly 80% of which are singletons, and approximately 7.2% rests with the top ten. The V gene's germline CDR1 is SNHLY and CDR2 FYNNEI. The CDR3 runs to 14 residues. Trimming left V 6 bases short and J 0 bases short, with 8 bases between. The rearrangement uses TRBV2 and TRBJ1-4; a possible D gene is TRBD1 (6 bases). The sequence came from a human donor with chronic lymphocytic leukemia. Source: PBMCs, taken before ibrutinib treatment. The CDR3: CASRRQATNEKLFF. The CDR3 DNA follows: TGTGCCAGCAGGAGACAGGCAACTAATGAAAAACTGTTTTTT. The variable domain in full, completed from reference TRBV2 and TRBJ1-4, reads EPEVTQTPSHQVTQMGQEVILRCVPISNHLYFYWYRQILGQKVEFLVSFYNNEISEKSEIFDDQFSVERPDGSNFTLKIRSTKLEDSAMYFCASRRQATNEKLFFGSGTQLSVL.